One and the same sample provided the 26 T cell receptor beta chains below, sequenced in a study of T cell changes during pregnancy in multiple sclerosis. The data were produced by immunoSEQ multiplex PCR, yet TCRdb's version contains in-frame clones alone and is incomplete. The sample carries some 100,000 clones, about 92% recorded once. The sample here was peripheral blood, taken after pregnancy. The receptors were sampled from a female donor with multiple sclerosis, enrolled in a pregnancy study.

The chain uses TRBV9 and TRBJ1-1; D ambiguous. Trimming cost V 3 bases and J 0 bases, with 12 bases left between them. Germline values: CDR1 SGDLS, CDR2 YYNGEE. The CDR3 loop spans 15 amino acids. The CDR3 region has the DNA TGTGCCAGCAGCGACAGTCCCCGGATGAACACTGAAGCTTTCTTT. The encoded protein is CASSDSPRMNTEAFF.

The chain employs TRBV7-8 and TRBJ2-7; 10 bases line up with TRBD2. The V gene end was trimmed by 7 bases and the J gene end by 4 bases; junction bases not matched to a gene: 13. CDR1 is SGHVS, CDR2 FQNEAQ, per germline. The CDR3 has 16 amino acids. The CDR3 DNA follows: TGTGCCAGCACCGTAGGGGCTAGCGGGAGCCCATACGAGCAGTACTTC. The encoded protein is CASTVGASGSPYEQYF.

The CDR3 reads CASSTGLLRPWEQFF. CDR3 sequence (DNA): TGTGCCAGCAGTACAGGGCTTTTGAGGCCTTGGGAGCAGTTCTTC. The V gene is TRBV6-5, the J gene TRBJ2-1; D is possibly TRBD1 (6 bases). Germline V CDR1 and CDR2: MNHEY, SVGAGI. Trimming cost V 5 bases and J 10 bases, with 21 bases left between them. The CDR3 covers 15 residues.

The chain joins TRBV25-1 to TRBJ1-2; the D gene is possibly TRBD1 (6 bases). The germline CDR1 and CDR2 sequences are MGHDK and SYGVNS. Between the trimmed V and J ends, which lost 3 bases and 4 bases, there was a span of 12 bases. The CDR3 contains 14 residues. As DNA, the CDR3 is TGTGCCAGCAGTGACCACAGGGCCTCCTATGGCTACACCTTC. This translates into CASSDHRASYGYTF.

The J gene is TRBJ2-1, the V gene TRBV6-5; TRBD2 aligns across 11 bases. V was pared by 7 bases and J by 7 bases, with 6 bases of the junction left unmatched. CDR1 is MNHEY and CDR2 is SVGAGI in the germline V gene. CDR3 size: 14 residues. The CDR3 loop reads CASKGTSGGNEQFF. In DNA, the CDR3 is TGTGCCAGCAAGGGGACTAGCGGCGGAAATGAGCAGTTCTTC.

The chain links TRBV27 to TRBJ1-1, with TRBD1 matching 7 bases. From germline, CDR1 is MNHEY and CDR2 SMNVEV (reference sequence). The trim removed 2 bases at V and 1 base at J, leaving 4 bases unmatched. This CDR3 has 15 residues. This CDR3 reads CASSLSRTGNTEAFF. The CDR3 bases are TGTGCCAGCAGTTTAAGCCGGACAGGGAACACTGAAGCTTTCTTT.

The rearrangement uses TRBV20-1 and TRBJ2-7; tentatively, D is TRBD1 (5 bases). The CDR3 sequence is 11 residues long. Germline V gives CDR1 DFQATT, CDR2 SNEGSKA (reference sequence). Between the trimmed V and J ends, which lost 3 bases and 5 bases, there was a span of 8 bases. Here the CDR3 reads CSASRVHEQYF. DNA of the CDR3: TGCAGTGCTAGCAGGGTCCACGAGCAGTACTTC.

The chain's CDR3 is CASSGQGKDYGYTF. The CDR3 DNA is TGTGCCAGCAGTGGGCAGGGGAAGGACTATGGCTACACCTTC. The J gene is TRBJ1-2, the V gene TRBV2; perhaps TRBD1 as D (6 bases). Trimming removed 4 bases at V and 3 bases at J, with 12 bases between. The CDR3 extends over 14 amino acids. CDR1 is SNHLY and CDR2 is FYNNEI in the germline V gene.

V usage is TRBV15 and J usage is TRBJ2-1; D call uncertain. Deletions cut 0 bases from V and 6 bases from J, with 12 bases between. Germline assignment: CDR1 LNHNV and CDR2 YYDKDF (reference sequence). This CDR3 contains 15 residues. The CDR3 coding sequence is TGTGCCACCAGCAGAGATCGATTAGTTATCAATGAGCAGTTCTTC. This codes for CATSRDRLVINEQFF.

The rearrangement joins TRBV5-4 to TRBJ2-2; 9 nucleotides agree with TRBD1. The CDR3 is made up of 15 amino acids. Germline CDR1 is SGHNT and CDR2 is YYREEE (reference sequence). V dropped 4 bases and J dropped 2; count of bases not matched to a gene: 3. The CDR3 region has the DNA TGTGCCAGCAGCCCGGGACAGGGAAACACCGGGGAGCTGTTTTTT. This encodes CASSPGQGNTGELFF.

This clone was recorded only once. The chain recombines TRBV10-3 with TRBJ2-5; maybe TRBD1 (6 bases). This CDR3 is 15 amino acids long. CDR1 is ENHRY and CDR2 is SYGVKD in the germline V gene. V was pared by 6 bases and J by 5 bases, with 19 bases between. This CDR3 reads CAIRDEQGFSETQYF. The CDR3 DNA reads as TGTGCCATCAGGGATGAACAGGGTTTCTCGGAGACCCAGTACTTC.

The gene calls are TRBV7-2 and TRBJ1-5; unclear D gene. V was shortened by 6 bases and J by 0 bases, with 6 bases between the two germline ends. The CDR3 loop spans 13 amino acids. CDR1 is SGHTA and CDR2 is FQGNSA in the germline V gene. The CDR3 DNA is TGTGCCAGCAGTCCTTATAGCAATCAGCCCCAGCATTTT. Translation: CASSPYSNQPQHF.

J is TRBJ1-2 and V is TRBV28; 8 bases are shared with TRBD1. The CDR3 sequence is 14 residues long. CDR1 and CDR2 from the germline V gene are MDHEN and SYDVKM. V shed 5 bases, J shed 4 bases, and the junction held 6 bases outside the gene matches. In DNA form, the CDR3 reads TGTGCCAGCAGTCTCAGGGGGCTGGGCTATGGCTACACCTTC. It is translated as CASSLRGLGYGYTF.

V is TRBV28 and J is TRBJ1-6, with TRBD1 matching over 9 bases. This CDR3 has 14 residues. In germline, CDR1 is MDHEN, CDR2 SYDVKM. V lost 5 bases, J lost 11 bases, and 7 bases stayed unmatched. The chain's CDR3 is CASSRQGELAPLHF. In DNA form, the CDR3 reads TGTGCCAGCAGTCGACAGGGGGAATTAGCACCCCTCCACTTT.

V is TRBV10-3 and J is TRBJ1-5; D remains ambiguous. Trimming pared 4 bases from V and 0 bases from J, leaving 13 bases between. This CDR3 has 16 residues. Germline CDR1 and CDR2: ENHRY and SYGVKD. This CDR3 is CAISGATVDSNQPQHF. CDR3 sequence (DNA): TGTGCCATCAGTGGTGCAACGGTTGATAGCAATCAGCCCCAGCATTTT.

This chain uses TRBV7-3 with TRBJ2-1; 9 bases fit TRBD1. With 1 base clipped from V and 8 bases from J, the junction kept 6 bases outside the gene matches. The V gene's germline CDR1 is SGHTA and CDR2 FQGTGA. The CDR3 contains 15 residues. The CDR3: CASSLRGQGQDEQFF. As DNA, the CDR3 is TGTGCCAGCAGCTTAAGGGGACAGGGTCAAGATGAGCAGTTCTTC.

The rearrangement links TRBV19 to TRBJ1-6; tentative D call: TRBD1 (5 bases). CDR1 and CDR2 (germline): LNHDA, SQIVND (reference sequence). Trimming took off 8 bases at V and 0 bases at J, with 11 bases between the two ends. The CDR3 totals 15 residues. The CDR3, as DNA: TGTGCCAGTGTAGACAGCTACTCCTATAATTCACCCCTCCACTTT. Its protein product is CASVDSYSYNSPLHF.

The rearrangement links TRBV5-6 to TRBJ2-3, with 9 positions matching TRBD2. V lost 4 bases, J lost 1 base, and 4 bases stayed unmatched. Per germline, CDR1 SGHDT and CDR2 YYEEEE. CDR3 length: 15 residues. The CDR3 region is CASSTWTSGTDTQYF. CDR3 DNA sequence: TGTGCCAGCAGCACCTGGACTAGCGGCACAGATACGCAGTATTTT. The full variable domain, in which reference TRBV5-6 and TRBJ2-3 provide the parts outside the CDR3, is DAGVTQSPTHLIKTRGQQVTLRCSPKSGHDTVSWYQQALGQGPQFIFQYYEEEERQRGNFPDRFSGHQFPNYSSELNVNALLLGDSALYLCASSTWTSGTDTQYFGPGTRLTVL.

DNA for the CDR3: TGCAGTGCAGGGGCTGGAGATACGCAGTATTTT. The encoded protein is CSAGAGDTQYF. This chain joins TRBV20-1 and TRBJ2-3; weak D call: TRBD1 (5 bases). This CDR3 comprises 11 residues. V was pared by 6 bases and J by 5 bases, with 9 bases between. CDR1 is DFQATT, CDR2 SNEGSKA, per germline (reference sequence).

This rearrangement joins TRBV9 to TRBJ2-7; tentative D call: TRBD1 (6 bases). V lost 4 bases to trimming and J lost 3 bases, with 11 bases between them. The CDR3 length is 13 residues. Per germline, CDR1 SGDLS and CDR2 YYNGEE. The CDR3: CASSYGQNYEQYF. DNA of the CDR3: TGTGCCAGCAGCTATGGACAGAACTACGAGCAGTACTTC.

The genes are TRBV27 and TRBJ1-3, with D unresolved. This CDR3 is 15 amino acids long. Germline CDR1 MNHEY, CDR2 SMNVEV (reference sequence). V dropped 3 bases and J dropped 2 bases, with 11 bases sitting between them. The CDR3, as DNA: TGTGCCAGCAGTTTCACTGGTGTTGCTGGAAACACCATATATTTT. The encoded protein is CASSFTGVAGNTIYF.

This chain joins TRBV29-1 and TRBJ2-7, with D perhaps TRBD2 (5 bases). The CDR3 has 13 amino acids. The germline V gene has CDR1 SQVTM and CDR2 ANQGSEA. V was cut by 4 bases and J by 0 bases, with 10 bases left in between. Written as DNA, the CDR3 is TGCAGCGTTGCGGCGGGCCGCTCCTACGAGCAGTACTTC. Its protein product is CSVAAGRSYEQYF.

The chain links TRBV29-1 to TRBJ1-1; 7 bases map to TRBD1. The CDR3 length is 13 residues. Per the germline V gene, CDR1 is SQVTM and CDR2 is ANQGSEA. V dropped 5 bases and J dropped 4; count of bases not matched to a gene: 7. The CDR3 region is CSVSQGVGTEAFF. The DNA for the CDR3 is TGCAGCGTTTCGCAGGGGGTCGGCACTGAAGCTTTCTTT.

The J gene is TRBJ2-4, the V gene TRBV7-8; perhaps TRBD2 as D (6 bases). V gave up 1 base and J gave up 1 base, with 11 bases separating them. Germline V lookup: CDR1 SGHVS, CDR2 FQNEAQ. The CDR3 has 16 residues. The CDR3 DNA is TGTGCCAGCAGCTTAGTGAGGGACTGGGCCAAAAACATTCAGTACTTC. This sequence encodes CASSLVRDWAKNIQYF.

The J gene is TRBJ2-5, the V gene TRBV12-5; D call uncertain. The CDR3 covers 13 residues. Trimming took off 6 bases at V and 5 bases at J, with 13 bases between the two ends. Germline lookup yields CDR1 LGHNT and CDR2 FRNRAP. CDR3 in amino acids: CASGNELPETQYF. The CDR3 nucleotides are TGTGCTAGTGGCAATGAGCTGCCGGAGACCCAGTACTTC.

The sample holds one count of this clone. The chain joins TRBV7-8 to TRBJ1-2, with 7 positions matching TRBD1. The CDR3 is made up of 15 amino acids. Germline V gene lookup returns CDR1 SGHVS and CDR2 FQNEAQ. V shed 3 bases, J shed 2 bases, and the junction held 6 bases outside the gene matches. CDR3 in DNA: TGTGCCAGCAGCTTGTTAGGGGGCTCCAACTATGGCTACACCTTC. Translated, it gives CASSLLGGSNYGYTF.